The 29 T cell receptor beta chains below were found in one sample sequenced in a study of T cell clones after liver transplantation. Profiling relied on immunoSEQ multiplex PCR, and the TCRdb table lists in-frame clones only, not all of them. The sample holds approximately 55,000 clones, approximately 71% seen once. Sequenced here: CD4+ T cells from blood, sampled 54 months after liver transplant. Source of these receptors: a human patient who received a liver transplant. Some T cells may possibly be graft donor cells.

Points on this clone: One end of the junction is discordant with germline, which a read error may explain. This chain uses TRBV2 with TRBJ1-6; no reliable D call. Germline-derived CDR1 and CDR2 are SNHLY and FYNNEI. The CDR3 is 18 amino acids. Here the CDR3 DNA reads TGTGCCAGCAGTGACTCTTTCCTTGGCAGGAGCTATTATTCACCCCTCCACTTT. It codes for CASSDSFLGRSYYSPLHF.

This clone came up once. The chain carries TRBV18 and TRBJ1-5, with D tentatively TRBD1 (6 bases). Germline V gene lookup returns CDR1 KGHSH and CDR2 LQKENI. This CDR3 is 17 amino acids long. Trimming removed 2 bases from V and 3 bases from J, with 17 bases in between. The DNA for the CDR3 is TGTGCCAGCTCACCAGCGTCGGGGGGCTCTAACAATCAGCCCCAGCATTTT. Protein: CASSPASGGSNNQPQHF.

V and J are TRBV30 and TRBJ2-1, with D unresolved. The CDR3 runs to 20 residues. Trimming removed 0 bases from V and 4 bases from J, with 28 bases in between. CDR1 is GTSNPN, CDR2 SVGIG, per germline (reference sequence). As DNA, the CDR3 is TGTGCCTGGAGTGTATATATTACATTGAGGTCCAGCTCAACATACAATGAGCAGTTCTTC. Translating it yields CAWSVYITLRSSSTYNEQFF.

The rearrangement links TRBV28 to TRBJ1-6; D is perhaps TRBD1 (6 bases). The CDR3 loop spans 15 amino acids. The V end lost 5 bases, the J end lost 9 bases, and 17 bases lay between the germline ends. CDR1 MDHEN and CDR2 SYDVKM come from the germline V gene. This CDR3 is CASSPPGQGFSPLHF. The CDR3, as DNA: TGTGCCAGCAGTCCCCCCGGGCAGGGGTTTTCACCCCTCCACTTT.

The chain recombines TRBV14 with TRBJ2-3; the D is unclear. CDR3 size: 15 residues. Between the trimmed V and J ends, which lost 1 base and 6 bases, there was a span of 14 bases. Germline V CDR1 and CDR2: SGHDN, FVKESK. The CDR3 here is CASSQAAYGSDTQYF. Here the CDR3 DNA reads TGTGCCAGCAGCCAAGCCGCCTATGGATCTGATACGCAGTATTTT.

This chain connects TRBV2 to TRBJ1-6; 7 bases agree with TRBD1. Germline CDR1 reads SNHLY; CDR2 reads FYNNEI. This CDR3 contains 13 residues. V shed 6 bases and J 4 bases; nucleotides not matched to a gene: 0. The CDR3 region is CASRGQYNSPLHF. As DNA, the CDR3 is TGTGCCAGCAGGGGACAGTATAATTCACCCCTCCACTTT.

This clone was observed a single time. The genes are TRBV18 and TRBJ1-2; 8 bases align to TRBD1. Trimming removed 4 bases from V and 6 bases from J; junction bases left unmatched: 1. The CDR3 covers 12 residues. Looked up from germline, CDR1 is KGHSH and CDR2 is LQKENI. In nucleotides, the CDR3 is TGTGCCAGCTCACAACAGGGGGATGGCTACACCTTC. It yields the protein CASSQQGDGYTF.

This CDR3 is CASSQDRVEEETQYF. Here the CDR3 DNA reads TGCGCCAGCAGCCAAGATAGGGTGGAGGAAGAGACCCAGTACTTC. The genes are TRBV4-1 and TRBJ2-5, with a tentative D call TRBD2 (5 bases). Per the germline V gene, CDR1 is MGHRA and CDR2 is YSYEKL. The CDR3 is 15 amino acids. V lost 0 bases and J 3 bases, leaving 11 bases between the germline ends.

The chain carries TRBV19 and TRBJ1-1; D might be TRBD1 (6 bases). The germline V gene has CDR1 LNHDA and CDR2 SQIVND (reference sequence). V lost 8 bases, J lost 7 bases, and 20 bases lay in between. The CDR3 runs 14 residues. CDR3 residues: CASYTNQGRDEAFF. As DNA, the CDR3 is TGTGCCAGTTATACCAACCAGGGGCGGGATGAAGCTTTCTTT.

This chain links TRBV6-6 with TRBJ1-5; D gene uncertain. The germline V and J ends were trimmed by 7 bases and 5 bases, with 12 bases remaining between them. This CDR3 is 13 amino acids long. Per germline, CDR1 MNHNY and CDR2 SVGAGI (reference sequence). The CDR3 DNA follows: TGTGCCAGCATAAGGCCCCCGGATCAGCCCCAGCATTTT. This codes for CASIRPPDQPQHF.

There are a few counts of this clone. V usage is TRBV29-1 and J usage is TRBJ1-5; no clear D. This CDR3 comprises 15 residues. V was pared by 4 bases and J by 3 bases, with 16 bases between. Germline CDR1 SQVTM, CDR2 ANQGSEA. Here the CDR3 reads CSVGEGGSPNQPQHF. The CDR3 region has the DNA TGCAGCGTTGGGGAGGGCGGGTCTCCCAATCAGCCCCAGCATTTT.

CDR3 DNA sequence: TGTGCCAGCAGCCCCCGTTCACTTAGGTGGGTGAATGAAAAACTGTTTTTT. Amino acids: CASSPRSLRWVNEKLFF. The chain combines TRBV28 with TRBJ1-4; no firm D call. The CDR3 contains 17 residues. CDR1 and CDR2 from the germline V gene are MDHEN and SYDVKM. V was trimmed by 6 bases and J by 5 bases, leaving 22 bases between them.

CDR3 sequence (DNA): TGTGCCAGCTCACCACCGGGCGCAGGGGTTGTCTATGGCTACACCTTC. This encodes CASSPPGAGVVYGYTF. J is TRBJ1-2 and V is TRBV18, with D perhaps matching TRBD1 (6 bases). CDR1 KGHSH and CDR2 LQKENI come from the germline V gene. Trimming took off 0 bases at V and 4 bases at J, with 15 bases between the two ends. The CDR3 is 16 residues long.

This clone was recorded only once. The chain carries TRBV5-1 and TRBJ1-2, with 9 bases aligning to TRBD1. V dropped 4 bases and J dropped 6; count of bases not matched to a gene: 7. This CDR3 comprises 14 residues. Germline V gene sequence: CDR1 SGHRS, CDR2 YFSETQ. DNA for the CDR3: TGCGCCAGCAGCGCTCGACAGGGGGAAGATGGCTACACCTTC. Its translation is CASSARQGEDGYTF.

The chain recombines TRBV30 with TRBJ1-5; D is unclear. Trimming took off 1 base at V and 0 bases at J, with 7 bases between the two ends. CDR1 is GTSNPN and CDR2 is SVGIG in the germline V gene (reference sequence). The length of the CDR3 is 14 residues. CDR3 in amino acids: CAWSGGYSNQPQHF. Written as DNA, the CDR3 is TGTGCCTGGAGTGGGGGTTATAGCAATCAGCCCCAGCATTTT.

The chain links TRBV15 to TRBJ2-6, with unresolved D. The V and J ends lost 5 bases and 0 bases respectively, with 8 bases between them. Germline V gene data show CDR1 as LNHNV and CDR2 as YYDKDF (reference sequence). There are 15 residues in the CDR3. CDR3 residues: CATSSRSSGANVLTF. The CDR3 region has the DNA TGTGCCACCAGCTCGCGGTCCTCTGGGGCCAACGTCCTGACTTTC.

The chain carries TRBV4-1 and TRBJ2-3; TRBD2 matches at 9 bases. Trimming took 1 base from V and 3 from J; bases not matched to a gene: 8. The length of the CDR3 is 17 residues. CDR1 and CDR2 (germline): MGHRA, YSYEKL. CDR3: CASSQGVAGGPTDTQYF. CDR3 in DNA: TGCGCCAGCAGCCAAGGCGTGGCGGGGGGGCCAACAGATACGCAGTATTTT.

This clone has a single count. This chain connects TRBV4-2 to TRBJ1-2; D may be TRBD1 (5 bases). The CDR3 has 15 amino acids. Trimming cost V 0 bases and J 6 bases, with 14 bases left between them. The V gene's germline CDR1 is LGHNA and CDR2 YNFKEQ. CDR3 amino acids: CASSQDFQGGDGYTF. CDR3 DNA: TGTGCCAGCAGCCAAGATTTTCAGGGAGGCGATGGCTACACCTTC.

The CDR3 loop is CASSRGTDEKLFF. The CDR3 DNA is TGTGCCAGCAGCCGCGGGACGGATGAAAAACTGTTTTTT. J is TRBJ1-4 and V is TRBV11-2; TRBD1 is a possible D gene (5 bases). The CDR3 is 13 amino acids. Trimming removed 5 bases from V and 6 bases from J, with 10 bases in between. Germline V lookup: CDR1 SGHAT, CDR2 FQNNGV.

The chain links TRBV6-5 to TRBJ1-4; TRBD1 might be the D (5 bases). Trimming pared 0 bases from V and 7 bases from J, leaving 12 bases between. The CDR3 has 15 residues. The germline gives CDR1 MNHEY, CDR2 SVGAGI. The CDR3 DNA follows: TGTGCCAGCAGTTACTCTCCGCGGGGGGGTGAAAAACTGTTTTTT. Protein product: CASSYSPRGGEKLFF.

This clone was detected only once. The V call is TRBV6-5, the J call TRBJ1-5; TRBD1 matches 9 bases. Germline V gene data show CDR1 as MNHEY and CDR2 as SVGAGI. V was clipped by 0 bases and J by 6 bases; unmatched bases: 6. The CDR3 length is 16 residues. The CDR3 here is CASSYSRTGVGQPQHF. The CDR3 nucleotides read TGTGCCAGCAGTTACTCGAGGACAGGGGTAGGTCAGCCCCAGCATTTT.

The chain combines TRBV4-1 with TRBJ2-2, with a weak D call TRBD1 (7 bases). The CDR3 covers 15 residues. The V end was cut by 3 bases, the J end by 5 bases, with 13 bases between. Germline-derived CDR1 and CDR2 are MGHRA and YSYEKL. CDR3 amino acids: CASSHRQGGTGELFF. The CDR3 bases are TGCGCCAGCAGCCACCGACAGGGAGGAACCGGGGAGCTGTTTTTT.

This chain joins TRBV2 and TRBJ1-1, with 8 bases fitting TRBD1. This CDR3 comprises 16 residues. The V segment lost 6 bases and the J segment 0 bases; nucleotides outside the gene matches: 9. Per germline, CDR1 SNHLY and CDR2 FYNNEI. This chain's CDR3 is CASRTTGGRMNTEAFF. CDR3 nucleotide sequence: TGTGCCAGCAGGACTACAGGGGGTCGAATGAACACTGAAGCTTTCTTT.

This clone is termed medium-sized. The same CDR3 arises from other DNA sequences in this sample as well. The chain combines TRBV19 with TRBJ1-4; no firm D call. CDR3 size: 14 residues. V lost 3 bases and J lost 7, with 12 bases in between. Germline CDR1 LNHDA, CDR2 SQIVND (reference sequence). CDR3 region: CASSIRGDGEKLFF. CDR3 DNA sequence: TGTGCCAGTAGTATCAGAGGAGATGGTGAAAAACTGTTTTTT. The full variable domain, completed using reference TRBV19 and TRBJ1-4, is DGGITQSPKYLFRKEGQNVTLSCEQNLNHDAMYWYRQDPGQGLRLIYYSQIVNDFQKGDIAEGYSVSREKKESFPLTVTSAQKNPTAFYLCASSIRGDGEKLFFGSGTQLSVL.

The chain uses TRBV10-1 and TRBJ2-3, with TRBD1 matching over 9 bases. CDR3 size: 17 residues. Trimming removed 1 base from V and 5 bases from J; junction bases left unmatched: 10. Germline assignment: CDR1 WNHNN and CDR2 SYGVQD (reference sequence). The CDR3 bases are TGCGCCAGCAGTGAGTTTATACCGGGACAGGGTATAGATACGCAGTATTTT. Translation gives CASSEFIPGQGIDTQYF.

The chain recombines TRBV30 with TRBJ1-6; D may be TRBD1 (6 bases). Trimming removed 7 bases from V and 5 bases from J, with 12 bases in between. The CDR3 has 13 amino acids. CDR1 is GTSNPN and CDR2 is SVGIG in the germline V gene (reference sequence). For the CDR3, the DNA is TGTGCCTTCCAGGACAGTAATAATTCACCCCTCCACTTT. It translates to CAFQDSNNSPLHF.

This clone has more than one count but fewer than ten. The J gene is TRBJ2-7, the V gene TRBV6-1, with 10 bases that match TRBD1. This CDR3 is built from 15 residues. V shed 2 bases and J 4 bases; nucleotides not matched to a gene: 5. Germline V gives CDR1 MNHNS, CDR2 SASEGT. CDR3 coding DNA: TGTGCCAGCAGTGAAAGTACGGGACAGGGGTACGAGCAGTACTTC. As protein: CASSESTGQGYEQYF.

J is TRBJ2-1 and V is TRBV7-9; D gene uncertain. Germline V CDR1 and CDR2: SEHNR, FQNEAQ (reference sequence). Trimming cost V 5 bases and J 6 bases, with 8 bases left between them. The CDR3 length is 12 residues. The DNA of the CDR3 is TGTGCCAGCAGCCCAGTCAGCAATGAGCAGTTCTTC. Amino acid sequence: CASSPVSNEQFF.

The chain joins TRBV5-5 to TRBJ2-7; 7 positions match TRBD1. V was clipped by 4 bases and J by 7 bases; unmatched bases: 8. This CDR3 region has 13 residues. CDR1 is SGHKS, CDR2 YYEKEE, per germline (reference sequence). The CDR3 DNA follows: TGTGCCAGCAGCCCCCCGACAGGGTGGGAGCAGTACTTC. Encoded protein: CASSPPTGWEQYF.